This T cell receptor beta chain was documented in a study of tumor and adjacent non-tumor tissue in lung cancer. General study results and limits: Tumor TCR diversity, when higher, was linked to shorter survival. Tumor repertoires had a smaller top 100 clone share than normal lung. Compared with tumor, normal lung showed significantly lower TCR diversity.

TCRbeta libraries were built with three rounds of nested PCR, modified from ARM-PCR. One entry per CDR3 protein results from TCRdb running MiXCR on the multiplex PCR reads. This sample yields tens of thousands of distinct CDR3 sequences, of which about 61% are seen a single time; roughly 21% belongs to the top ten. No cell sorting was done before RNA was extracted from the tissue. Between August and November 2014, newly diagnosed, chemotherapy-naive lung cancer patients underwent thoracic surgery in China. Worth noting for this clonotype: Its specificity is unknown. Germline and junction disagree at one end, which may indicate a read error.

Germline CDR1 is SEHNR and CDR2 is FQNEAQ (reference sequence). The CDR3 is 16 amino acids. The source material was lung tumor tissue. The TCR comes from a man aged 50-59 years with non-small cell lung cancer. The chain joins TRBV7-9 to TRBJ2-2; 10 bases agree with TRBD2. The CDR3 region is CVSSATSGMYPGELFF. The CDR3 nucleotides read TGTGTCAGCAGCGCAACTAGCGGGATGTACCCCGGGGAGCTGTTTTTT. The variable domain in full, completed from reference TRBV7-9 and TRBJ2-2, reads DTGVSQNPRHKITKRGQNVTFRCDPISEHNRLYWYRQTLGQGPEFLTYFQNEAQLEKSRLLSDRFSAERPKGSFSTLEIQRTEQGDSAMYLCVSSATSGMYPGELFFGEGSRLTVL.